Presented here are 2 T cell receptor beta chains from one specimen sequenced in a study of long-term antiretroviral therapy in people with HIV (dated by TCRdb to the early 2020s). The immunoSEQ hsTCRB v3.0 assay was used at survey level resolution for TRB variable region sequencing. TCRdb re-hosts the immuneACCESS table, in-frame sequences only. Its copies lack some clones; in the studies checked, an unresolved V gene accounts for under half of them, and the cause for the rest is not known. The sample yields about 25,000 clones; 65% to 90% were counted once. The ten largest account for about a sixth of the sample. The source was unsorted PBMCs, collected 1.2 years after starting antiretroviral therapy. These receptor sequences come from a man aged 50-60 years with HIV.

This sequence joins TRBV28 and TRBJ2-7; no reliable D call. Germline CDR1 is MDHEN and CDR2 is SYDVKM. V was trimmed by 2 bases and J by 7 bases, leaving 3 bases between them. The CDR3 is 10 amino acids. The CDR3 spells CASSLNEQYF. For the CDR3, the DNA is TGTGCCAGCAGTTTAAATGAGCAGTACTTC.

V is TRBV6-4 and J is TRBJ2-5; D is perhaps TRBD1 (7 bases). CDR1 MRHNA and CDR2 SNTAGT come from the germline V gene. V was shortened by 5 bases and J by 4 bases, with 20 bases between the two germline ends. This CDR3 has 16 residues. The CDR3: CASSPSGGTGGETQYF. The CDR3 nucleotides are TGTGCCAGCAGTCCCTCAGGGGGAACCGGGGGAGAGACCCAGTACTTC.